A selection of T cell receptor beta chains follows, all from one sample in a study of Ad26.COV2.S vaccination and SARS-CoV-2 variants. TCRdb's table, derived via immunoSEQ multiplex PCR, lists solely in-frame clones and lacks some. Among about 400,000 clones, 92% were seen once, and the ten largest hold 1.5% to 2%. The sample in question was peripheral blood, obtained in a trial of Ad26.COV2.S vaccine versus placebo. The receptors come from a person between 18 and 60 years old who received the Ad26.COV2.S COVID-19 vaccine or a placebo. Both conserved end residues are part of each CDR3. The order of the fields is D gene, clone size, V gene, J gene, CDR3 DNA, CDR3 protein. The D gene is left open where the match is weak. A row's size may be missing; if present it is once, few, many or a size class.

D: TRBD1
size: -
V: TRBV19
J: TRBJ2-2
DNA: TGTGCCAGTAGTCCCTGGGACAGAGCGAACACCGGGGAGCTGTTTTTT
CDR3: CASSPWDRANTGELFF

D: TRBD1
size: -
V: TRBV4-3
J: TRBJ2-1
DNA: TGCGCCAGCAGCCAAGATCTCAGGGGACAGCTGAGAAATGAGCAGTTCTTC
CDR3: CASSQDLRGQLRNEQFF

D: TRBD1
size: -
V: TRBV28
J: TRBJ2-1
DNA: TGTGCCAGCAGTTCGGGGACAGGGGGAGACGCCTACAATGAGCAGTTCTTC
CDR3: CASSSGTGGDAYNEQFF

D: TRBD1
size: once
V: TRBV5-1
J: TRBJ2-2
DNA: TGCGCCAGCAGCGCACATCCGACAGGGGCTAACACCGGGGAGCTGTTTTTT
CDR3: CASSAHPTGANTGELFF

D: TRBD2
size: -
V: TRBV7-9
J: TRBJ2-7
DNA: TGTGCCAGCAGCCACCCCCTAGCGGGGGGGCTCGGCGAGCAGTACTTC
CDR3: CASSHPLAGGLGEQYF

D: TRBD2
size: -
V: TRBV30
J: TRBJ2-1
DNA: TGTGCCGGGACTAGCGGGGACAAGAGCTCCTACAATGAGCAGTTCTTC
CDR3: CAGTSGDKSSYNEQFF

D: -
size: -
V: TRBV27
J: TRBJ1-2
DNA: TGTGCCAGCAGTTCTTATAGGGAGGGCTATGGCTACACCTTC
CDR3: CASSSYREGYGYTF

D: -
size: -
V: TRBV7-8
J: TRBJ2-5
DNA: TGTGCCAGCAGCTTACTCCGCGGAAGATTGCGCTCGGCCCCGGGTCTCTACCGAATGTACTTC
CDR3: CASSLLRGRLRSAPGLYRMYF

D: TRBD1
size: -
V: TRBV5-5
J: TRBJ2-5
DNA: TGTGCTACAGAGAAGGGGGCACAAGAGACCCAGTACTTC
CDR3: CATEKGAQETQYF

D: -
size: -
V: TRBV4-3
J: TRBJ1-2
DNA: TGCGCCAGCAGCCAAGACCCACAGGGTATTAAAGGCTACACCTTC
CDR3: CASSQDPQGIKGYTF

D: -
size: -
V: TRBV4-3
J: TRBJ1-5
DNA: TGCGCCAGCAGCCACCCCAGGGAGGGCAATCAGCCCCAGCATTTT
CDR3: CASSHPREGNQPQHF

D: -
size: -
V: TRBV3-1/TRBV3-2
J: TRBJ1-2
DNA: TGTGCCAGCAGCCGGCTTGCCCGATATGGCTACACCTTC
CDR3: CASSRLARYGYTF

D: -
size: -
V: TRBV2
J: TRBJ1-5
DNA: TGTGCCAGCGGCAAAGGGGGGATCAATCAGCCCCAGCATTTT
CDR3: CASGKGGINQPQHF

D: -
size: few
V: TRBV7-2
J: TRBJ1-5
DNA: TGTGCCAGCAGCTTAGCTGCAGGAACGAATCAGCCCCAGCATTTT
CDR3: CASSLAAGTNQPQHF

D: TRBD1
size: -
V: TRBV10-3
J: TRBJ1-2
DNA: TGTGCCATCGGGACAGGTCCAACGGGGGATCGTGGCTACACCTTC
CDR3: CAIGTGPTGDRGYTF

D: -
size: -
V: TRBV6-2/TRBV6-3
J: TRBJ2-7
DNA: TGTGCCAGCAGTTACAGGGGGTTTTTCTACGAGCAGTACTTC
CDR3: CASSYRGFFYEQYF

D: -
size: once
V: TRBV24-1
J: TRBJ2-6
DNA: TGTGCCACCAGGAGCTCTGGGGCCAACGTCCTGACTTTC
CDR3: CATRSSGANVLTF

D: -
size: -
V: TRBV27
J: TRBJ1-2
DNA: TGTGCCAGCAGTTTAAGCGCTGGTAACTATGGCTACACCTTC
CDR3: CASSLSAGNYGYTF

D: -
size: -
V: TRBV5-1
J: TRBJ2-7
DNA: TGCGCCAGCAGCTTGGGCGGGGCGAGCGGCTACGAGCAGTACTTC
CDR3: CASSLGGASGYEQYF

D: -
size: -
V: TRBV6-1
J: TRBJ2-7
DNA: TGTGCCAGCAGTGACAGGGTGACCTACGAGCAGTACTTC
CDR3: CASSDRVTYEQYF

D: -
size: -
V: TRBV19
J: TRBJ2-5
DNA: TGTGCCAGTAGTATCGCCGGGATCTCGGAGACCCAGTACTTC
CDR3: CASSIAGISETQYF

D: -
size: -
V: TRBV5-1
J: TRBJ1-1
DNA: TGCGCCACCCGCGCCCGGCAGTCGAACACTGAAGCTTTCTTT
CDR3: CATRARQSNTEAFF

D: -
size: -
V: TRBV6-5
J: TRBJ2-7
DNA: TGTGCCAGCAGGGACGGGCTAGCACCCGCCGAGCAGTACTTC
CDR3: CASRDGLAPAEQYF

D: -
size: -
V: TRBV19
J: TRBJ1-5
DNA: TGTGCCAGTAGTGAAACTGGGACAAGTAGCAATCAGCCCCAGCATTTT
CDR3: CASSETGTSSNQPQHF

D: TRBD2
size: once
V: TRBV4-2
J: TRBJ2-1
DNA: TGTGCCAGCAGCAGGGCTAGCGGGGATCTTAATGAGCAGTTCTTC
CDR3: CASSRASGDLNEQFF